The following is a T cell receptor beta chain sequence with its context. Its specificity is not known. Other DNA sequences in this specimen translate into the identical CDR3. This sample was included in a study of T cell responses to AZD1222 COVID-19 vaccine. Overall study findings and caveats: The donor group comprised mostly white British people and more females; the analysis possibly underestimated clonal diversity.

This CDR3 is 13 amino acids long. V lost 3 bases and J 4 bases, leaving 7 bases between the germline ends. Germline loops: CDR1 SGHTA, CDR2 FQGNSA. TCRdb's table, derived via immunoSEQ multiplex PCR, lists solely in-frame clones and lacks some. The data show roughly 270,000 clones, about 94% seen once. V and J are TRBV7-2 and TRBJ1-5; tentative D call: TRBD1 (5 bases). The TCR comes from an adult who received the AZD1222 COVID-19 vaccine. Sequenced here: peripheral blood, sampled 28 days after the second AZD1222 dose. In DNA, the CDR3 is TGTGCCAGCAGCTTGGGGCTGAATCAGCCCCAGCATTTT. This codes for CASSLGLNQPQHF.